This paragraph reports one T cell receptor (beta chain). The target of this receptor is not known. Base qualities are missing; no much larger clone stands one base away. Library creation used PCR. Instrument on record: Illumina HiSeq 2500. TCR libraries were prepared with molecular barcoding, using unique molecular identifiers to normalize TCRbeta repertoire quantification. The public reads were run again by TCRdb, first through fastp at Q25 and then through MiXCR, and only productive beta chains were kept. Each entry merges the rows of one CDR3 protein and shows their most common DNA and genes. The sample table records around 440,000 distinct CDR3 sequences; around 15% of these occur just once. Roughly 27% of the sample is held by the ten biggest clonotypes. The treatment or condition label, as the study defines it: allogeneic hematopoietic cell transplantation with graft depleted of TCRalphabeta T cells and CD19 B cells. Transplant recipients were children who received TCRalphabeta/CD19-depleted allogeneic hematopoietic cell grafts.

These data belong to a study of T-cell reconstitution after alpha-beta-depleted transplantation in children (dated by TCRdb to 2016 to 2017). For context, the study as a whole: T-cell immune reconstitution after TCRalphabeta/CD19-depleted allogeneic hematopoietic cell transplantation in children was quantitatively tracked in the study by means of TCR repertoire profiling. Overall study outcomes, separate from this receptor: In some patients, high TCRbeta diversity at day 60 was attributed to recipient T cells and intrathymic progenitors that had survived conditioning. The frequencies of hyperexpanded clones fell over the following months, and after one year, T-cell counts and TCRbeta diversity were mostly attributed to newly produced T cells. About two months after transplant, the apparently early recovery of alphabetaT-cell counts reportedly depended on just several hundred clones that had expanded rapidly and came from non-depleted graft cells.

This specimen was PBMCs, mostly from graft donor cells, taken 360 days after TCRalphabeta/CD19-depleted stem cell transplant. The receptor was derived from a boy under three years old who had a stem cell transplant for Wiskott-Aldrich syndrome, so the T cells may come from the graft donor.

In nucleotide form, the sequence is TGTGCCAGCAGTAGGGGGCCTGGTCCCCAAGAGACCCAGTACTTC. It translates to CASSRGPGPQETQYF. Here the chain combines TRBV12-3 or TRBV12-4 and TRBJ2-5; the central 7 bases match TRBD1. At the junction V is shortened by 5 bases and J by 1 base; bases outside the gene matches: 7. Inclusive of the bounding cysteine and phenylalanine, the CDR3 is 15 residues long. The kept DNA is CDR3 alone, 45 bases in frame from the first base.